One and the same sample provided the 2 T cell receptor beta chains below, sequenced in a study of blood T cell repertoires in COVID-19. Clones were read by immunoSEQ multiplex PCR, and TCRdb kept only the in-frame ones, dropping some. The table lists more than 300,000 clones, more than 75% of them singletons, with 10% in the top ten. The sequencing sample was made of PBMCs or T cells enriched from blood (not recorded which). The receptors were gathered from a woman aged 18-29 years who had recovered from COVID-19.

The table lists this clone with a few counts. The rearrangement uses TRBV30 and TRBJ1-1; 7 nucleotides match TRBD1. The CDR3 is 15 amino acids. The V gene's germline CDR1 is GTSNPN and CDR2 SVGIG (reference sequence). Trimming at V came to 4 bases and at J to 4 bases, leaving 12 bases not matched to a gene. CDR3 nucleotide sequence: TGTGCCTGGAACCCCCCGTACGAGGGGGCCACTGAAGCTTTCTTT. It encodes CAWNPPYEGATEAFF.

The chain uses TRBV5-1 and TRBJ1-1, with TRBD1 as a possible D gene (5 bases). Trimming stripped 9 bases from V and 0 bases from J, with 21 bases between. The CDR3 is 16 residues long. The germline CDR1 and CDR2 sequences are SGHRS and YFSETQ. CDR3 DNA sequence: TGCGCCACACAACCAGGGAAAAAAAACATGAACACTGAAGCTTTCTTT. Translating gives CATQPGKKNMNTEAFF.